These T cell receptor beta chains were read from a single sample in a study of blood T cell repertoires in COVID-19. Clones were sequenced by immunoSEQ multiplex PCR, and TCRdb holds only the in-frame ones, with some missing. The profile shows around 100,000 clones, about 77% of them singletons. The sample consisted of peripheral blood. These receptor sequences come from a woman between 65 and 79 years old with acute or convalescent COVID-19. CDR3s include the opening cysteine and the closing phenylalanine or tryptophan. The D gene is left open where the match is weak. Clone size is stated in some rows and not others, as once, few, many or a class when expanded.

d_call	v_call	clone_size	j_call	cdr3_aa	cdr3_nt
-	TRBV20-1	-	TRBJ2-3	CSASFNTDTQYF	TGCAGTGCTAGTTTCAACACAGATACGCAGTATTTT
-	TRBV24-1	-	TRBJ1-4	CATSDPLKGGKLFF	TGTGCCACCAGTGATCCCCTTAAGGGAGGAAAACTGTTTTTT
TRBD1	TRBV3-1/TRBV3-2	few	TRBJ1-2	CASSPTQTGGYGYTF	TGTGCCAGCAGCCCTACTCAGACAGGGGGCTATGGCTACACCTTC
TRBD1	TRBV2	-	TRBJ2-7	CASSKGSGQVSYEQYF	TGTGCCAGCAGCAAAGGGTCGGGACAGGTGTCCTACGAGCAGTACTTC
TRBD1	TRBV19	-	TRBJ1-2	CASSIGGPDRAFDYGYTF	TGTGCCAGTAGTATAGGGGGTCCGGACAGGGCCTTTGACTATGGCTACACCTTC
-	TRBV19	-	TRBJ1-1	CASSMGTTEAFF	TGTGCCAGTAGTATGGGGACAACTGAAGCTTTCTTT
TRBD2	TRBV6-2/TRBV6-3	few	TRBJ2-3	CASSYLAGGMDTQYF	TGTGCCAGCAGTTATCTAGCGGGGGGTATGGATACGCAGTATTTT
-	TRBV5-4	once	TRBJ1-2	CASSWSGAGGYTF	TGTGCCAGCAGCTGGTCCGGGGCGGGAGGCTACACCTTC
TRBD2	TRBV27	-	TRBJ2-5	CASSSPTGLAGGSETQYF	TGTGCCAGCAGTTCCCCGACCGGACTAGCGGGGGGTTCAGAGACCCAGTACTTC
-	TRBV28	-	TRBJ1-2	CASSKLYSSYGYTF	TGTGCCAGCAGCAAGCTTTACAGTAGCTATGGCTACACCTTC
-	TRBV9	-	TRBJ1-3	CASSTQVLSGNTIYF	TGTGCCAGCAGTACACAGGTCCTCTCTGGAAACACCATATATTTT
TRBD1	TRBV9	-	TRBJ2-1	CASSYRDSTYNEQFF	TGTGCCAGCAGCTACCGGGACAGCACCTACAATGAGCAGTTCTTC
-	TRBV19	few	TRBJ1-2	CASTPMDKIRGYTF	TGTGCCAGTACCCCAATGGACAAGATCCGTGGCTACACCTTC
-	TRBV6-6	few	TRBJ1-1	CASSYSEGNTEAFF	TGTGCCAGCAGTTACTCTGAGGGGAACACTGAAGCTTTCTTT
-	TRBV2	-	TRBJ1-5	CASSPLGRNQPQHF	TGTGCCAGCAGTCCCCTAGGTCGCAATCAGCCCCAGCATTTT
-	TRBV12-3/TRBV12-4	-	TRBJ2-5	CASSLQDWETQYF	TGTGCCAGCAGTCTTCAGGACTGGGAGACCCAGTACTTC
TRBD2	TRBV9	-	TRBJ2-3	CASSVVSGGSTDTQYF	TGTGCCAGCAGCGTAGTTAGCGGGGGGTCGACAGATACGCAGTATTTT
TRBD1	TRBV3-1/TRBV3-2	-	TRBJ2-2	CASTSPGQGSTGELFF	TGTGCCAGCACCTCCCCTGGACAGGGGAGCACCGGGGAGCTGTTTTTT
TRBD1	TRBV30	-	TRBJ1-1	CACSRTGEGANTEAFF	TGTGCCTGTTCTAGGACAGGGGAAGGGGCCAACACTGAAGCTTTCTTT
TRBD2	TRBV5-6	-	TRBJ2-3	CASSFRTSAVDTQYF	TGTGCCAGCAGCTTTCGGACTAGCGCAGTGGATACGCAGTATTTT
-	TRBV12-3/TRBV12-4	-	TRBJ1-4	CASMMSWEKLFF	TGTGCCAGCATGATGAGCTGGGAAAAACTGTTTTTT
TRBD1	TRBV5-1	once	TRBJ2-1	CASSLVGTGEFNEQFF	TGCGCCAGCAGCTTGGTAGGGACAGGGGAGTTCAATGAGCAGTTCTTC
TRBD1	TRBV28	few	TRBJ1-5	CASSLSTGGDSNQPQHF	TGTGCCAGCAGTTTATCAACAGGGGGAGACAGCAATCAGCCCCAGCATTTT
-	TRBV20-1	-	TRBJ1-4	CSASQATNEKLFF	TGCAGTGCTAGTCAGGCAACTAATGAAAAACTGTTTTTT
TRBD2	TRBV10-2	-	TRBJ2-3	CASSEFTSGGNTDTQYF	TGCGCCAGCAGTGAGTTCACTAGCGGGGGAAACACAGATACGCAGTATTTT
-	TRBV19	once	TRBJ1-1	CASSIPLQGNTEAFF	TGTGCCAGTAGTATACCCCTACAGGGTAACACTGAAGCTTTCTTT
-	TRBV2	-	TRBJ2-1	CASSVTTGTHNEQFF	TGTGCCAGCAGTGTAACTACCGGGACTCACAATGAGCAGTTCTTC
-	TRBV20-1	-	TRBJ1-2	CSASMKSGRYGYTF	TGCAGTGCTAGTATGAAGTCAGGGAGGTATGGCTACACCTTC
-	TRBV5-1	once	TRBJ2-5	CASGMGQGILETQYF	TGCGCCAGCGGCATGGGGCAGGGGATATTAGAGACCCAGTACTTC
TRBD2	TRBV3-1/TRBV3-2	-	TRBJ2-5	CASSPGTSEQETQYF	TGTGCCAGCAGCCCCGGGACTAGCGAACAAGAGACCCAGTACTTC
TRBD1	TRBV9	once	TRBJ1-4	CASSGGQGSPTNEKLFF	TGTGCCAGCAGCGGTGGACAGGGGAGCCCCACTAATGAAAAACTGTTTTTT